The 30 T cell receptor beta chains below were found in one sample sequenced in a study of shared clonotypes between healthy human individuals. TCRdb's table, derived via immunoSEQ multiplex PCR, lists solely in-frame clones and lacks some. The table shows 2 million to 2.5 million clones, with 92% occurring only once. Material for sequencing was naive CD4+ T cells from PBMCs. Subset here: CD45RA+ positively selected. The receptors shown here come from a man aged 18 to 30 in good health. Some clones in this sample may be carry-over from other donors' samples.

V gene TRBV9 combines with J gene TRBJ2-2; tentatively, D is TRBD2 (6 bases). Germline-derived CDR1 and CDR2 are SGDLS and YYNGEE. The CDR3 is made up of 16 amino acids. The ends were cut back, 3 bases at V and 2 bases at J, with 14 bases in the middle. CDR3 DNA: TGTGCCAGCAGCGCCGGGCGCGGGGTAAACACCGGGGAGCTGTTTTTT. As protein: CASSAGRGVNTGELFF.

The gene calls are TRBV5-1 and TRBJ1-2; possibly TRBD1 for D (6 bases). The CDR3 extends over 17 amino acids. V shed 4 bases and J shed 7 bases, with 26 bases lying between them. Germline loops: CDR1 SGHRS, CDR2 YFSETQ. The CDR3 DNA is TGCGCCAGCAGCCTGTCCACAGGGTCATTGTTAGGCGGTGGCTACACCTTC. This encodes CASSLSTGSLLGGGYTF.

The chain uses TRBV10-3 and TRBJ2-7, with D perhaps matching TRBD2 (6 bases). V gave up 9 bases and J gave up 3 bases, with 15 bases separating them. The V gene's germline CDR1 is ENHRY and CDR2 SYGVKD. This CDR3 spans 13 amino acids. The CDR3 here is CAITGTERYEQYF. The CDR3 nucleotides are TGTGCCATTACCGGGACTGAGCGCTACGAGCAGTACTTC.

The chain is built from TRBV6-6 and TRBJ1-3, with 7 bases lining up with TRBD1. The CDR3 length is 13 residues. Germline V gene data show CDR1 as MNHNY and CDR2 as SVGAGI (reference sequence). The V gene end was trimmed by 6 bases and the J gene end by 5 bases; junction bases not matched to a gene: 4. CDR3 sequence reads: CASRTTGRNTIYF. The DNA for the CDR3 is TGTGCCAGCAGGACGACAGGGAGAAACACCATATATTTT.

The V call is TRBV7-2, the J call TRBJ1-1; D uncertain. The V end was cut by 2 bases, the J end by 8 bases, with 15 bases between. CDR3 length: 14 residues. Germline-derived CDR1 and CDR2 are SGHTA and FQGNSA. In nucleotides, the CDR3 is TGTGCCAGCAGCTTATCACTAGCGATAGCAGAAGCTTTCTTT. Translating gives CASSLSLAIAEAFF.

The chain recombines TRBV9 with TRBJ2-3; TRBD2 is a possible D gene (6 bases). The CDR3 contains 14 residues. Trimming removed 2 bases at V and 6 bases at J, with 13 bases between. Germline-derived CDR1 and CDR2 are SGDLS and YYNGEE. The CDR3, as DNA: TGTGCCAGCAGCGTGCAGCAGCTAGCGGATACGCAGTATTTT. Translating it yields CASSVQQLADTQYF.

V gene TRBV28 combines with J gene TRBJ1-5; 7 bases are shared with TRBD1. The V gene's germline CDR1 is MDHEN and CDR2 SYDVKM. V shed 5 bases and J 10 bases; nucleotides not matched to a gene: 11. The CDR3 has 14 amino acids. The CDR3 reads CASSIRQGRGPQHF. The CDR3 DNA reads TGTGCCAGCAGTATTCGACAGGGCCGAGGACCCCAGCATTTT.

The chain uses TRBV7-2 and TRBJ2-5; tentative D call: TRBD1 (6 bases). Germline assignment: CDR1 SGHTA and CDR2 FQGNSA. V lost 5 bases to trimming and J lost 4 bases, with 17 bases between them. The length of the CDR3 is 15 residues. The chain's CDR3 is CASSRQPRGLETQYF. CDR3 DNA: TGTGCCAGCAGCCGACAACCCAGGGGATTAGAGACCCAGTACTTC. The entire variable domain, with the rest obtained from reference TRBV7-2 and TRBJ2-5, is as follows: GAGVSQSPSNKVTEKGKDVELRCDPISGHTALYWYRQSLGQGLEFLIYFQGNSAPDKSGLPSDRFSAERTGGSVSTLTIQRTQQEDSAVYLCASSRQPRGLETQYFGPGTRLLVL.

This CDR3 is CASSFRVRSTSTDTQYF. CDR3 bases: TGTGCCAGCAGTTTCCGAGTGAGAAGCACTAGCACAGATACGCAGTATTTT. The chain is built from TRBV27 and TRBJ2-3; D is undetermined. The CDR3 sequence is 17 residues long. Germline CDR1 MNHEY, CDR2 SMNVEV (reference sequence). The V gene lost 3 bases and the J gene lost 0 bases, with 16 bases spanning the gap.

This rearrangement joins TRBV5-1 to TRBJ1-1; D is unresolved. Per the germline V gene, CDR1 is SGHRS and CDR2 is YFSETQ. The length of the CDR3 is 15 residues. Trimming stripped 2 bases from V and 4 bases from J, with 15 bases between. In nucleotides, the CDR3 is TGCGCCAGCAGCTTCGTCCCCGGGGTTGGCACTGAAGCTTTCTTT. As protein: CASSFVPGVGTEAFF.

The rearrangement links TRBV7-3 to TRBJ2-2; D is uncertain. V lost 0 bases to trimming and J lost 8 bases, with 13 bases between them. Germline CDR1 SGHTA, CDR2 FQGTGA. The CDR3 runs to 15 residues. CDR3 bases: TGTGCCAGCAGCTTAACCCCTCTCCCGGCGGGGGAGCTGTTTTTT. It encodes CASSLTPLPAGELFF.

The genes are TRBV7-2 and TRBJ2-4; no clear D gene. Germline V CDR1 and CDR2: SGHTA, FQGNSA. Trimming cost V 1 base and J 12 bases, with 19 bases left between them. This CDR3 has 15 residues. CDR3 sequence (DNA): TGTGCCAGCAGCTTAGGAAGTCCACAAACAAGCGCTCAGTACTTC. Translation: CASSLGSPQTSAQYF.

V usage is TRBV2 and J usage is TRBJ2-1; D perhaps matches TRBD2 (5 bases). The V gene's germline CDR1 is SNHLY and CDR2 FYNNEI. The CDR3 covers 11 residues. V lost 8 bases, J lost 9 bases, and 11 bases lay in between. CDR3: CASLGVGEQFF. CDR3 sequence (DNA): TGTGCCAGCCTCGGGGTCGGTGAGCAGTTCTTC.

The chain links TRBV19 to TRBJ1-2, with D unresolved. Germline V lookup: CDR1 LNHDA, CDR2 SQIVND (reference sequence). With 4 bases removed from V and 1 base from J, the gap between germline ends came to 4 bases. The length of the CDR3 is 12 residues. CDR3 nucleotide sequence: TGTGCCAGTAGTAACAGTAACTATGGCTACACCTTC. This translates into CASSNSNYGYTF.

This clone was seen a single time. The chain combines TRBV27 with TRBJ2-7; D possibly corresponds to TRBD2 (6 bases). The CDR3 runs 14 residues. Germline V gene data show CDR1 as MNHEY and CDR2 as SMNVEV (reference sequence). V dropped 2 bases and J dropped 4 bases, with 12 bases sitting between them. In DNA form, the CDR3 reads TGTGCCAGCAGTTTACAACTAGCTAGTTACGAGCAGTACTTC. Translated: CASSLQLASYEQYF.

This chain connects TRBV7-2 to TRBJ1-5; D remains ambiguous. The CDR3 runs 15 residues. Germline V gives CDR1 SGHTA, CDR2 FQGNSA. V was clipped by 1 base and J by 6 bases, with 13 bases between them. The CDR3 is CASSLVGIEGQPQHF. DNA for the CDR3: TGTGCCAGCAGCTTAGTAGGGATTGAAGGTCAGCCCCAGCATTTT.

The chain carries TRBV5-1 and TRBJ2-3, with D perhaps given as TRBD1 or TRBD2 (6 bases each). CDR1 is SGHRS and CDR2 is YFSETQ in the germline V gene. With 4 bases removed from V and 2 bases from J, the gap between germline ends came to 17 bases. The CDR3 is 16 amino acids. The CDR3 nucleotides are TGCGCCAGCAGCCCGGGGGCGGGGATGCCCACAGATACGCAGTATTTT. Protein product: CASSPGAGMPTDTQYF.

This chain connects TRBV10-3 to TRBJ2-7, with 8 bases that match TRBD2. Trimming took 3 bases from V and 4 from J; bases not matched to a gene: 5. This CDR3 spans 14 amino acids. CDR1 is ENHRY and CDR2 is SYGVKD in the germline V gene. In nucleotides, the CDR3 is TGTGCCATCAGTGACCGGGGGGGAAGGTACGAGCAGTACTTC. This translates into CAISDRGGRYEQYF.

This chain uses TRBV19 with TRBJ1-2; D might be TRBD1 (5 bases). CDR3 size: 15 residues. Germline V gene lookup returns CDR1 LNHDA and CDR2 SQIVND (reference sequence). Trimming cost V 0 bases and J 2 bases, with 10 bases left between them. The CDR3 loop is CASSIEEGLNYGYTF. The CDR3 DNA is TGTGCCAGTAGTATAGAGGAGGGACTAAACTATGGCTACACCTTC. Variable domain in full (rest from reference TRBV19 and TRBJ1-2): DGGITQSPKYLFRKEGQNVTLSCEQNLNHDAMYWYRQDPGQGLRLIYYSQIVNDFQKGDIAEGYSVSREKKESFPLTVTSAQKNPTAFYLCASSIEEGLNYGYTFGSGTRLTVV.

This rearrangement joins TRBV4-2 to TRBJ2-2, with 7 positions matching TRBD2. Germline V gene sequence: CDR1 LGHNA, CDR2 YNFKEQ. V was clipped by 1 base and J by 2 bases; unmatched bases: 7. The CDR3 covers 17 residues. The CDR3 DNA reads as TGTGCCAGCAGCCAAGGCTTAAGCGGGAAAAACACCGGGGAGCTGTTTTTT. This translates into CASSQGLSGKNTGELFF.

The chain has TRBV5-1 and TRBJ2-2, with TRBD2 matching 16 bases. The V and J ends lost 4 bases and 5 bases, in that order; junction bases with no gene match: 5. Per the germline V gene, CDR1 is SGHRS and CDR2 is YFSETQ. The CDR3 is made up of 17 amino acids. CDR3: CASSEGLAGGPTGELFF. CDR3 in DNA: TGCGCCAGCAGCGAGGGACTAGCGGGAGGGCCTACCGGGGAGCTGTTTTTT.

V gene TRBV6-1 combines with J gene TRBJ2-4; 12 nucleotides match TRBD2. V lost 4 bases to trimming and J lost 5 bases; unmatched junction nucleotides: 6. The CDR3 runs 16 residues. The V gene's germline CDR1 is MNHNS and CDR2 SASEGT. The CDR3 nucleotides are TGTGCCAGCAGTGGGGGACTAGCGGGTTGGGAAAACATTCAGTACTTC. Protein: CASSGGLAGWENIQYF.

The J gene is TRBJ1-1, the V gene TRBV28; D might be TRBD1 (5 bases). V lost 8 bases, J lost 4 bases, and 17 bases lay in between. From germline, CDR1 is MDHEN and CDR2 SYDVKM. The CDR3 is made up of 14 amino acids. This CDR3 reads CASLLRDAGTEAFF. The CDR3 DNA sequence: TGTGCCAGCCTCCTCCGGGACGCAGGCACTGAAGCTTTCTTT.

With respect to this clone: This sample also contains other DNA sequences that code for the same CDR3. The chain employs TRBV4-1 and TRBJ2-5, with 9 bases fitting TRBD2. V shed 1 base and J 2 bases; nucleotides not matched to a gene: 8. CDR1 and CDR2 from the germline V gene are MGHRA and YSYEKL. CDR3 length: 17 residues. CDR3 sequence: CASSQGGLAGRQETQYF. DNA for the CDR3: TGCGCCAGCAGCCAAGGGGGGCTAGCGGGACGGCAAGAGACCCAGTACTTC.

CDR3 DNA sequence: TGTGCCAGCAGCCCTCGGGGTTCCGTCGACGAGCAGTACTTC. It is translated as CASSPRGSVDEQYF. The chain recombines TRBV27 with TRBJ2-7, with TRBD2 as a possible D gene (5 bases). This CDR3 comprises 14 residues. CDR1 is MNHEY and CDR2 is SMNVEV in the germline V gene (reference sequence). V lost 6 bases and J 5 bases, leaving 17 bases between the germline ends.

The CDR3 sequence is CASSESRLRYNEQFF. The CDR3 nucleotides are TGCGCCAGCAGTGAGTCCCGCCTGAGGTACAATGAGCAGTTCTTC. V gene TRBV10-1 combines with J gene TRBJ2-1; D is uncertain. This CDR3 spans 15 amino acids. V gave up 0 bases and J gave up 4 bases, with 10 bases separating them. Germline CDR1 and CDR2: WNHNN and SYGVQD (reference sequence).

The V and J genes are TRBV11-1 and TRBJ2-3, with TRBD2 identical over 11 bases. The ends lost 4 bases at V and 0 bases at J; junction bases unmatched: 9. The CDR3 contains 18 residues. In germline, CDR1 is SGHAT, CDR2 FQDESV (reference sequence). Written as DNA, the CDR3 is TGTGCCAGCAGCTCTTTAGCGGGAGGGCCTGCGAGCACAGATACGCAGTATTTT. Translating it yields CASSSLAGGPASTDTQYF.

The chain combines TRBV28 with TRBJ2-1; 7 bases agree with TRBD2. V lost 7 bases, J lost 3 bases, and 3 bases stayed unmatched. The CDR3 has 13 amino acids. CDR1 MDHEN and CDR2 SYDVKM come from the germline V gene. CDR3 sequence reads: CASTPSGYNEQFF. The CDR3 DNA reads as TGTGCCAGCACCCCTAGCGGCTACAATGAGCAGTTCTTC.

In its sample, this clone was seen once. CDR3: CASSFWRWGSHNEQFF. For the CDR3, the DNA is TGTGCCAGCAGTTTCTGGAGGTGGGGGTCTCACAATGAGCAGTTCTTC. The chain links TRBV27 to TRBJ2-1, with D possibly called TRBD1 or TRBD2 (5 bases each). The CDR3 loop spans 16 amino acids. Looked up from germline, CDR1 is MNHEY and CDR2 is SMNVEV (reference sequence). V was trimmed by 3 bases and J by 5 bases, leaving 17 bases between them.

The chain uses TRBV11-2 and TRBJ1-2; TRBD1 might be the D (5 bases). CDR1 SGHAT and CDR2 FQNNGV come from the germline V gene. The CDR3 length is 13 residues. Trimming left V 4 bases short and J 4 bases short, with 10 bases between. CDR3 loop: CASSSPDSYGYTF. For the CDR3, the DNA is TGTGCCAGCAGCTCCCCAGACAGCTATGGCTACACCTTC.